The clone carrying this TCR beta chain was counted ten times or more. UMIs were added to TCR cDNA along with a universal primer site when it was made by 5'RACE template switching. TCRdb analysed the 5' RACE reads with MiXCR anew, one entry per CDR3 protein. Counted here are some 110,000 distinct CDR3 sequences, more than 5.5% occurring once; the ten biggest clones make up over 2.5%. V gave up 2 bases and J gave up 5 bases, with 9 bases separating them. CDR1 and CDR2 (germline): SGDLS, YYNGEE. The CDR3 runs to 13 residues. These data belong to a study of T cells after yellow fever vaccination. Source: CD4+ T cells sorted from PBMCs, taken more than 35 days after the first yellow fever vaccination. The chain employs TRBV9 and TRBJ2-3; D gene unclear. This sequence was found in a man aged 18 to 35 who received the YFV17D yellow fever vaccine. The CDR3 DNA reads as TGTGCCAGCAGCGTCACACCTCTAGATACGCAGTATTTT. This encodes CASSVTPLDTQYF. The whole variable domain, remainder taken from reference TRBV9 and TRBJ2-3, is DSGVTQTPKHLITATGQRVTLRCSPRSGDLSVYWYQQSLDQGLQFLIQYYNGEERAKGNILERFSAQQFPDLHSELNLSSLELGDSALYFCASSVTPLDTQYFGPGTRLTVL.